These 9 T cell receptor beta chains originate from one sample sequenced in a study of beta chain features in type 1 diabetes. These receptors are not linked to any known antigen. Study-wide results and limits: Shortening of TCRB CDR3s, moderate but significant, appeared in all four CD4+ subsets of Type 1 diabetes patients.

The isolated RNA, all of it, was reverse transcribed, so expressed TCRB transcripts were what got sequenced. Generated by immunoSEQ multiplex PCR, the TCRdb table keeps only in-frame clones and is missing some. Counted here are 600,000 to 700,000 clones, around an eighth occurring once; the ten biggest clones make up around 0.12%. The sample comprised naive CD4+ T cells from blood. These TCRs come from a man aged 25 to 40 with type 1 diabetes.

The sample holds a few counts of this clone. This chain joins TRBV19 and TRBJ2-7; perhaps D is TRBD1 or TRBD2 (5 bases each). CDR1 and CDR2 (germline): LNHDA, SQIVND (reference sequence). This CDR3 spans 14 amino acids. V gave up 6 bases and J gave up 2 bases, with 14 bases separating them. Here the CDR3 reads CASSLRDGTYEQYF. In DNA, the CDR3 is TGTGCCAGTAGCCTCCGGGACGGGACCTACGAGCAGTACTTC. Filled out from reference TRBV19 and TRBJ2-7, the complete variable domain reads DGGITQSPKYLFRKEGQNVTLSCEQNLNHDAMYWYRQDPGQGLRLIYYSQIVNDFQKGDIAEGYSVSREKKESFPLTVTSAQKNPTAFYLCASSLRDGTYEQYFGPGTRLTVT.

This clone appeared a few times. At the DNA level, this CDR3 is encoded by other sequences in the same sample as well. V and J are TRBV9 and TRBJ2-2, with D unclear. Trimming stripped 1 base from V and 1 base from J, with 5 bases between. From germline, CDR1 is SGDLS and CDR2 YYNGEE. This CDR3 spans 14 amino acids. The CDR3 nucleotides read TGTGCCAGCAGCGTAAGGCGGAACACCGGGGAGCTGTTTTTT. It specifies CASSVRRNTGELFF.

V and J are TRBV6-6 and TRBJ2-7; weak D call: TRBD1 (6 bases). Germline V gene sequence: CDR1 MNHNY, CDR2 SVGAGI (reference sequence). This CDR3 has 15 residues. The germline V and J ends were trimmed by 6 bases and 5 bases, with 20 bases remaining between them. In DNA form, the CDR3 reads TGTGCCAGCAGCGCACAGGGAAGTTGGACGGACGAGCAGTACTTC. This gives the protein CASSAQGSWTDEQYF.

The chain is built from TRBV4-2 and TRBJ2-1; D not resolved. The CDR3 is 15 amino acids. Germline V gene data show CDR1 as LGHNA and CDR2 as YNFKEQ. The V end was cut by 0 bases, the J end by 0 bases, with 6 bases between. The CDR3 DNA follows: TGTGCCAGCAGCCAAGAAGGGAACTCCTACAATGAGCAGTTCTTC. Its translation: CASSQEGNSYNEQFF.

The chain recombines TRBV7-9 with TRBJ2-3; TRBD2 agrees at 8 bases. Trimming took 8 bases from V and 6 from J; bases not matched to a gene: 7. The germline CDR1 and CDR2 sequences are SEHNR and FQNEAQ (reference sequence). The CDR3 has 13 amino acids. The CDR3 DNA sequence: TGTGCCAGCCCGAGCGGGGGAAGGGATACGCAGTATTTT. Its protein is CASPSGGRDTQYF.

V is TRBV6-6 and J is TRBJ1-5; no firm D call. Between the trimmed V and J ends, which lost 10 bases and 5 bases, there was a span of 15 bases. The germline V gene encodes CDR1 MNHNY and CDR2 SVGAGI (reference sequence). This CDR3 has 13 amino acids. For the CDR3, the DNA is TGTGCCAACCGCCGGGGTCGAGATCAGCCCCAGCATTTT. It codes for CANRRGRDQPQHF.

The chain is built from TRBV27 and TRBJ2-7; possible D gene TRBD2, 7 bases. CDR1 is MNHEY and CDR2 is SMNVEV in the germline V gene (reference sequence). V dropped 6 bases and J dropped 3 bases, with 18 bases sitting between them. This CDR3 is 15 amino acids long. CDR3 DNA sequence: TGTGCCAGCAGCTCCAGGGGAGGGCAGATCTACGAGCAGTACTTC. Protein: CASSSRGGQIYEQYF.

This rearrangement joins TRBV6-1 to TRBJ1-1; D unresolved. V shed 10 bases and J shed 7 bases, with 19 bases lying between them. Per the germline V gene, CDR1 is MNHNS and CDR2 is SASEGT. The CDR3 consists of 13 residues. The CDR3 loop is CAINREGSFEAFF. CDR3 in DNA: TGTGCCATTAACCGAGAAGGGTCGTTTGAAGCTTTCTTT.

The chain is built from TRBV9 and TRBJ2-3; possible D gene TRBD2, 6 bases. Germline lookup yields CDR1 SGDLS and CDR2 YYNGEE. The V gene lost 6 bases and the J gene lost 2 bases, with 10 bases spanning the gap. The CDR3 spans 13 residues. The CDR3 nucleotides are TGTGCCAGCACCGGGACTGTCACAGATACGCAGTATTTT. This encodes CASTGTVTDTQYF.